Listed below are T cell receptor beta chains from one sample, sequenced in a study of blood T cell repertoires in COVID-19. Profiling relied on immunoSEQ multiplex PCR, and the TCRdb table lists in-frame clones only, not all of them. The table includes around 140,000 clones, about 83% detected once. The sequencing sample was made of peripheral blood. The source is a man under 40 with COVID-19, enrolled during active disease. The conserved cysteine and the conserved F or W are not part of the CDR3 here. D genes are given only for firm matches.

TRBD2,TRBJ2-1,TRBV27,ASSPFETSTYNEQF
-,TRBJ2-3,TRBV10-3,AIYTGRGTDTQY
TRBD1,TRBJ2-7,TRBV15,ATSSPGQGYEQY
TRBD1,TRBJ2-7,TRBV10-3,AISDRGQDEQY
-,TRBJ1-4,TRBV18,ASSLPGEKLF
-,TRBJ2-7,TRBV12-5,ASGPTGTYEQY
TRBD2,TRBJ2-1,TRBV7-2,ASSPRLAGAGEQF
TRBD1,TRBJ2-3,TRBV7-9,ASSPRSGTGTDTQY
TRBD2,TRBJ2-7,TRBV7-6,ASSLVAGAEQY
TRBD2,TRBJ2-5,TRBV7-9,ASHPLAGETQY
TRBD1,TRBJ2-1,TRBV4-1,ASSQGRGSSYNEQF
TRBD1,TRBJ2-7,TRBV3-1/TRBV3-2,ASSRGTGKYEQY
TRBD2,TRBJ2-1,TRBV5-1,ASSFMTSGSEQF
TRBD1,TRBJ1-2,TRBV28,ASSVPGQGFYGYT
-,TRBJ2-2,TRBV10-3,AKKEAEAGELF
-,TRBJ2-7,TRBV28,ASSLDLPGEQY
TRBD1,TRBJ2-2,TRBV3-1/TRBV3-2,ASSQVGADRPKNTGELF
-,TRBJ2-7,TRBV27,ASSRQAYYEQY
-,TRBJ2-3,TRBV7-9,ASVGDTGATQY
-,TRBJ2-5,TRBV3-1/TRBV3-2,ASSQDFGETQY
-,TRBJ2-7,TRBV29-1,SVEEWLGQTRGQY
TRBD2,TRBJ2-7,TRBV5-4,ASSLGGLAGGKGYEQY
TRBD2,TRBJ2-3,TRBV12-5,ASLAGPLSGTQY
TRBD2,TRBJ2-3,TRBV3-1/TRBV3-2,ASSQDRIPASGITDTQY
TRBD2,TRBJ2-3,TRBV5-4,ASSSGLAGKGDTQY
-,TRBJ2-1,TRBV10-3,AISESASNEQF
-,TRBJ2-2,TRBV10-1,ASSETGRTGELF
-,TRBJ2-7,TRBV11-3,ASTERQGGEQY
TRBD2,TRBJ2-5,TRBV7-6,ASSLAQTSGRGETQY
TRBD2,TRBJ2-1,TRBV7-3,ASSLTGGLAAYNEQF
-,TRBJ2-3,TRBV20-1,SASLSGSTDTQY
TRBD1,TRBJ1-1,TRBV19,ASSIGGDRAFTEAF
-,TRBJ1-5,TRBV24-1,ATATGTQPQH
-,TRBJ1-2,TRBV10-3,AISEGDSGYT
-,TRBJ2-6,TRBV6-2/TRBV6-3,ASSRLDSVIVLT
-,TRBJ2-7,TRBV7-8,ASSPSPGPGRRYEQY
-,TRBJ2-7,TRBV28,ASSFSGSYEQY
-,TRBJ1-6,TRBV30,AWSVRGGPSDSPLH
-,TRBJ1-6,TRBV7-2,ASRLTTGNNSPLH
TRBD1,TRBJ1-2,TRBV28,ASSRISTGAYGYT
-,TRBJ2-2,TRBV29-1,SVVGQLGNTGELF
-,TRBJ1-2,TRBV7-9,ATRSGGGNYGYT
-,TRBJ1-2,TRBV19,ASSIQRNYGYT
TRBD2,TRBJ2-7,TRBV6-4,ASPGTSGTYEQY
-,TRBJ1-5,TRBV30,AWKEPNRVQPQH
TRBD2,TRBJ2-7,TRBV11-2,ASSPTRAAGGY
TRBD1,TRBJ1-1,TRBV7-9,ASSSPGQGVLEAF
-,TRBJ1-1,TRBV6-5,ASRLRPDTEAF
TRBD1,TRBJ1-2,TRBV7-2,ANRGMAANYGYT
-,TRBJ2-7,TRBV5-4,ASSLGGGSYEQY
-,TRBJ1-1,TRBV4-1,ASEKSGGTEAF
TRBD1,TRBJ1-5,TRBV7-8,ASSFAGGKGNQPQH
TRBD2,TRBJ2-1,TRBV11-2,ASSMGLAGGNEQF
TRBD2,TRBJ2-1,TRBV6-2/TRBV6-3,ASSYPPGLVPNEQF
-,TRBJ2-2,TRBV7-9,ASSGGWYPGELF
TRBD2,TRBJ2-2,TRBV27,ASSPTSRLAGKLTGELF
-,TRBJ2-2,TRBV10-3,AISDLRIRPGELF
TRBD2,TRBJ2-1,TRBV27,ASSRTSVASYNEQF
-,TRBJ2-7,TRBV29-1,SVNWSTGEQY
-,TRBJ1-5,TRBV7-9,ASSSGSLGNQPQH